The 5 T cell receptor beta chains listed next were all sequenced from one sample in a study of beta chain features in type 1 diabetes. Their specific antigens are unknown. cDNA synthesis used the whole RNA isolate, giving expressed TCRB sequences. Clones were read by immunoSEQ multiplex PCR, and TCRdb kept only the in-frame ones, dropping some. This table has some 360,000 clones, 8% to 10% appearing once. Broader study findings: There was a moderate but significant shortening of TCRB CDR3s in all four CD4+ subsets of Type 1 diabetes patients.

What was sequenced was central memory CD4+ T cells from blood. Receptors originate from a man aged 25-45 years with type 1 diabetes.

The genes are TRBV9 and TRBJ2-1; TRBD2 agrees at 7 bases. In germline, CDR1 is SGDLS, CDR2 YYNGEE. With 2 bases clipped from V and 9 bases from J, the junction kept 11 bases outside the gene matches. The CDR3 has 15 residues. The CDR3 here is CASSVPSGAAGEQFF. The CDR3 coding sequence is TGTGCCAGCAGCGTCCCCAGCGGGGCCGCAGGTGAGCAGTTCTTC.

This chain connects TRBV23-1 to TRBJ2-4; D is unresolved. TRBV23-1 counts as an open reading frame of uncertain function. The V end lost 5 bases, the J end lost 0 bases, and 17 bases lay between the germline ends. The CDR3 is 17 residues long. CDR3 bases: TGCGCCAGCAGTAAGAGACTCGATACCAGAGCCAAAAACATTCAGTACTTC. It specifies CASSKRLDTRAKNIQYF.

This clone was recorded a few times. This chain joins TRBV30 and TRBJ2-1; 7 bases fit TRBD1. Per the germline V gene, CDR1 is GTSNPN and CDR2 is SVGIG (reference sequence). V lost 5 bases to trimming and J lost 7 bases; unmatched junction nucleotides: 8. The CDR3 length is 13 residues. In nucleotides, the CDR3 is TGTGCCTGGGTTAGACAGGGTGGAAATGAGCAGTTCTTC. Translated, it gives CAWVRQGGNEQFF.

The rearrangement links TRBV7-2 to TRBJ2-7; 9 positions agree with TRBD1. V gave up 2 bases and J gave up 4 bases; unmatched junction bases: 15. The CDR3 is 18 residues long. Germline assignment: CDR1 SGHTA and CDR2 FQGNSA. CDR3 nucleotides: TGTGCCAGCAGCTTAAGGACAGGGGTTTTTTACGTCGAGTACGAGCAGTACTTC. Its translation is CASSLRTGVFYVEYEQYF. Variable domain in full (rest from reference TRBV7-2 and TRBJ2-7): GAGVSQSPSNKVTEKGKDVELRCDPISGHTALYWYRQSLGQGLEFLIYFQGNSAPDKSGLPSDRFSAERTGGSVSTLTIQRTQQEDSAVYLCASSLRTGVFYVEYEQYFGPGTRLTVT.

This clone has just a few counts. This chain joins TRBV29-1 and TRBJ1-2; D unclear. Germline V gene data show CDR1 as SQVTM and CDR2 as ANQGSEA. This CDR3 is 20 amino acids long. The V end lost 7 bases, the J end lost 1 base, and 34 bases lay between the germline ends. The CDR3 is CSERVRKGSYSIEGNYGYTF. The CDR3 region has the DNA TGCAGCGAACGTGTTCGTAAGGGATCGTATTCAATAGAAGGTAACTATGGCTACACCTTC. The complete variable domain, with remaining parts taken from reference TRBV29-1 and TRBJ1-2, reads SAVISQKPSRDICQRGTSLTIQCQVDSQVTMMFWYRQQPGQSLTLIATANQGSEATYESGFVIDKFPISRPNLTFSTLTVSNMSPEDSSIYLCSERVRKGSYSIEGNYGYTFGSGTRLTVV.